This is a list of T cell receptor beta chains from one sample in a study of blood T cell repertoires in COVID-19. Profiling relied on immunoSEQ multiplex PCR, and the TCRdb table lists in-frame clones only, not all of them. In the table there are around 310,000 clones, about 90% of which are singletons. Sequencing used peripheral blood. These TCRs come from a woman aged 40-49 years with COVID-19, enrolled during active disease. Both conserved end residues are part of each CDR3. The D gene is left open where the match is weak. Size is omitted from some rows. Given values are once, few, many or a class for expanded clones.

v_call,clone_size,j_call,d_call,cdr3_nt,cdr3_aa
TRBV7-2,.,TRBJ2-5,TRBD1,TGTGCCAGCAGCTTTCAGGGGGCGGTTGGGCTAGAGACCCAGTACTTC,CASSFQGAVGLETQYF
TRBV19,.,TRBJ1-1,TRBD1,TGTGCCAGTAGTATAGGGACAGGGAGGGGAACTGAAGCTTTCTTT,CASSIGTGRGTEAFF
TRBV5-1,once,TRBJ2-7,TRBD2,TGCGCCAGCAGCTTGGGCCCGGGACTAGCGGGAGGGCCGCACGAGCAGTACTTC,CASSLGPGLAGGPHEQYF
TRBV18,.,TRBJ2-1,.,TGTGCCAGCTCACCGGGAGGAAGTCGCCGGACCTACAATGAGCAGTTCTTC,CASSPGGSRRTYNEQFF
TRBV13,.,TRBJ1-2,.,TGTGCCAGCAGCCAGAAGTCGAGGTTAACAGGTTATCATGGCTACACCTTC,CASSQKSRLTGYHGYTF
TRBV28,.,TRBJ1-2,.,TGTGCCAGCGGGGGCTGGGGTGGCTACACCTTC,CASGGWGGYTF
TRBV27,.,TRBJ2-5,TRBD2,TGTGCCAGCAGTCGAAGACTAGCGGGGCAAGAGACCCAGTACTTC,CASSRRLAGQETQYF
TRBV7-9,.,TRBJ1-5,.,TGTGCCAGCAGCTGGTGGGACACCAATCAGCCCCAGCATTTT,CASSWWDTNQPQHF
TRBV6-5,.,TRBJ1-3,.,TGTGCCAGCAGGGGTGAGGGGGCTGGAAACACCATATATTTT,CASRGEGAGNTIYF
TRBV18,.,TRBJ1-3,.,TGTGCCAGCTCACCACGGGAGGACCTCTCTGGAAACACCATATATTTT,CASSPREDLSGNTIYF
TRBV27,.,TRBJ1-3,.,TGTGCCAGCAGTTTGCGGGATCCAGGAAACACCATATATTTT,CASSLRDPGNTIYF
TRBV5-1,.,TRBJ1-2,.,TGCGCCAGCAGCAGGGACCAGGGACATGTCGTTGGCTACACCTTC,CASSRDQGHVVGYTF
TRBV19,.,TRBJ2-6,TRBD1,TGTGCCAGTACCACGACAGGGTCAGGAACTGGGGCCAACGTCCTGACTTTC,CASTTTGSGTGANVLTF
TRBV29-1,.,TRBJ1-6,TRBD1,TGCAGCGTTGGCGTTCCGGGACAGGGAAATTCACCCCTCCACTTT,CSVGVPGQGNSPLHF
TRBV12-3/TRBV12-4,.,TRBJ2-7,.,TGTGCCAGCAGTTTAGGCGACTACGAGCAGTACTTC,CASSLGDYEQYF
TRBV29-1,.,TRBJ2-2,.,TGCAGCGCCCATCAACGGGGGTGGCCCAGGGGGGAGCTGTTTTTT,CSAHQRGWPRGELFF
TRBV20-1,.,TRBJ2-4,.,TGCAGTGCTAGTGGCCCCCGGGCTAGCGACAAAAACATTCAGTACTTC,CSASGPRASDKNIQYF
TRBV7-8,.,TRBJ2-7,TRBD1,TGTGCCAGCAGCGCTCGACAGGGGGGCTACGAGCAGTACTTC,CASSARQGGYEQYF
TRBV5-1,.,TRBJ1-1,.,TGCGCCAGCGAGCAAGGGGGTTCGAGCACTGAAGCTTTCTTT,CASEQGGSSTEAFF
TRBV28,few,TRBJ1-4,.,TGTGCCAGCACCGTCGCAACTAATGAAAAACTGTTTTTT,CASTVATNEKLFF
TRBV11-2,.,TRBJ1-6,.,TGTGCCAGCAGCTTAGAGGGGGGTGGGGATTCACCCCTCCACTTT,CASSLEGGGDSPLHF
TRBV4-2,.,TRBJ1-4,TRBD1,TGTGCCAGCAGCCAGCGACAGGGAACTAATGAAAAACTGTTTTTT,CASSQRQGTNEKLFF
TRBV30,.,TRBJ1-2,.,TGTGCCTGGAGTAGCAGGAGGGTTGGGGGCTACACCTTC,CAWSSRRVGGYTF
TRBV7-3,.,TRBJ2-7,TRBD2,TGTGCCAGCAGCTCCCGGGGGGGGAGCTCCTACGAGCAGTACTTC,CASSSRGGSSYEQYF
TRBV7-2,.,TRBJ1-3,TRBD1,TGTGCCAGCAGCTTGGGACAGGGAAAGGGGTTAAACTCTGGAAACACCATATATTTT,CASSLGQGKGLNSGNTIYF
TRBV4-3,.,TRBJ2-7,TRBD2,TGCGCCAGCAGCCAAGATCGACTAGCGGGATACGAGCAGTACTTC,CASSQDRLAGYEQYF
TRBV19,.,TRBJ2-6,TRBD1,TGTGCCAGTAGCCCGGGGACAGCTGGGGCCAACGTCCTGACTTTC,CASSPGTAGANVLTF
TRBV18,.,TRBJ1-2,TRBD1,TGTGCCAGCTCTCCCTTACAGGGGGCAGGGGGCAACTATGGCTACACCTTC,CASSPLQGAGGNYGYTF
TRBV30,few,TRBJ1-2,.,TGTGCCTGGATCCGAGACAAGGTGCATGGCTACACCTTC,CAWIRDKVHGYTF
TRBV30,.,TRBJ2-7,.,TGTGCCTGTCGGAGACGGGGTCTTGGGCAGTACTTC,CACRRRGLGQYF
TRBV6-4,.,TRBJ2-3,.,TGTGCCAGCAGTGACTCCCCAGGGGAGACAGGAGTGTCGGATACGCAGTATTTT,CASSDSPGETGVSDTQYF
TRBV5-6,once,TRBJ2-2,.,TGTGCCAGCAGAGGGGGACGTAACACCGGGGAGCTGTTTTTT,CASRGGRNTGELFF
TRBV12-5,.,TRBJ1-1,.,TGTGCTAGTGGGGCTGGCGGATGGAACACTGAAGCTTTCTTT,CASGAGGWNTEAFF
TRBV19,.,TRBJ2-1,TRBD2,TGTGCCAGTAGGGCCCGACTAGCGGGATACAATGAGCAGTTCTTC,CASRARLAGYNEQFF
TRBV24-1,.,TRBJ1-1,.,TGTGCCACCAGTGATAGCCCGGGAAAGGGAATGAACACTGAAGCTTTCTTT,CATSDSPGKGMNTEAFF
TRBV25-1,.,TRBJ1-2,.,TGTGCCAGCAGTGGCCCGTCAGTAAACTATGGCTACACCTTC,CASSGPSVNYGYTF